A single sample gave rise to the 28 T cell receptor beta chains below, sequenced in a study of T-cell memory formation after mild COVID-19. TCRdb called the 5' RACE reads again in MiXCR, with one record for every CDR3 protein. The table shows fewer than 350,000 distinct CDR3 sequences, with 14% occurring only once. Sequenced sample: PBMCs or a T cell subset sorted from them (not recorded which). Source of these receptors: a man aged 18 to 30 who had mild COVID-19 (a few samples of this study predate the infection). Cell type and time point are not known.

This chain uses TRBV5-1 with TRBJ2-2, with 8 bases fitting TRBD2. With 4 bases clipped from V and 3 bases from J, the junction kept 5 bases outside the gene matches. Germline CDR1 reads SGHRS; CDR2 reads YFSETQ. CDR3 length equals 15 residues. This CDR3 reads CASSAEGLDTGELFF. The CDR3 nucleotides are TGCGCCAGCAGCGCGGAGGGACTAGACACCGGGGAGCTGTTTTTT.

This clonotype was seen more than once but under ten times. This sequence joins TRBV28 and TRBJ2-7; TRBD1 might be the D (5 bases). The CDR3 spans 12 residues. V was shortened by 2 bases and J by 5 bases, with 7 bases between the two germline ends. Germline V CDR1 and CDR2: MDHEN, SYDVKM. The DNA for the CDR3 is TGTGCCAGCAGTTTAGTGGGGCACGAGCAGTACGTC. Residues: CASSLVGHEQYV.

CDR3 region: CASSGGTGDYSNQPQHF. CDR3 nucleotides: TGTGCCAGCAGCGGGGGGACAGGGGACTATAGCAATCAGCCCCAGCATTTT. V gene TRBV9 combines with J gene TRBJ1-5, with 10 bases that match TRBD1. Germline V gene data show CDR1 as SGDLS and CDR2 as YYNGEE. The J segment lost 0 bases and the V segment lost 3 bases, leaving 6 bases of the junction unmatched. CDR3 length: 17 amino acids. Filled out from reference TRBV9 and TRBJ1-5, the complete variable domain reads DSGVTQTPKHLITATGQRVTLRCSPRSGDLSVYWYQQSLDQGLQFLIQYYNGEERAKGNILERFSAQQFPDLHSELNLSSLELGDSALYFCASSGGTGDYSNQPQHFGDGTRLSIL.

Many counts were recorded for this clonotype. This chain connects TRBV4-1 to TRBJ2-3, with TRBD1 matching 7 bases. The CDR3 has 17 amino acids. V lost 2 bases to trimming and J lost 0 bases; unmatched junction nucleotides: 8. Germline assignment: CDR1 MGHRA and CDR2 YSYEKL. The CDR3 protein is CASSQPHRGKSTDTQYF. CDR3 bases: TGCGCCAGCAGCCAACCCCACAGGGGAAAAAGCACAGATACGCAGTATTTT.

The chain uses TRBV5-1 and TRBJ2-5; no clear D. The length of the CDR3 is 15 residues. Deletions cut 1 base from V and 2 bases from J, with 12 bases between. Looked up from germline, CDR1 is SGHRS and CDR2 is YFSETQ. The CDR3 protein is CASSLTRVLQETQYF. The CDR3 DNA follows: TGCGCCAGCAGCTTGACCCGGGTTTTACAAGAGACCCAGTACTTC.

This clonotype was detected only a few times. The CDR3 is CASSDRLQETQYF. CDR3 DNA sequence: TGTGCCAGCAGTGACAGACTGCAAGAGACCCAGTACTTC. The chain joins TRBV7-2 to TRBJ2-5; D may be TRBD1 (5 bases). The V and J ends lost 6 bases and 2 bases respectively, with 10 bases between them. Looked up from germline, CDR1 is SGHTA and CDR2 is FQGNSA. This CDR3 spans 13 amino acids.

The chain employs TRBV10-3 and TRBJ2-1, with 10 bases matching TRBD2. CDR3 length: 14 residues. V dropped 4 bases and J dropped 8; count of bases not matched to a gene: 5. Germline values: CDR1 ENHRY, CDR2 SYGVKD. The CDR3 DNA reads as TGTGCCATCAGTGCTCTAGCGGGGGCCGATGAGCAGTTCTTC. As protein: CAISALAGADEQFF.

A few counts support this clonotype. The J gene is TRBJ1-3, the V gene TRBV11-2, with 11 bases matching TRBD1. This CDR3 comprises 15 residues. Germline lookup yields CDR1 SGHAT and CDR2 FQNNGV. J was trimmed by 3 bases and V by 6 bases; bases with no gene match: 4. The DNA of the CDR3 is TGTGCCAGCAGAAAGGACAGGGGGCTTGGAAACACCATATATTTT. Residues: CASRKDRGLGNTIYF.

This clonotype has more than one count but fewer than ten. The J gene is TRBJ1-1, the V gene TRBV15, with a possible D match to TRBD1 (5 bases). The CDR3 length is 18 residues. CDR1 is LNHNV, CDR2 YYDKDF, per germline (reference sequence). V gave up 1 base and J gave up 2 bases, with 20 bases separating them. The CDR3 region has the DNA TGTGCCACCAGCAGAGGTGGGGACGAATTCGGGTTTAACACTGAAGCTTTCTTT. It specifies CATSRGGDEFGFNTEAFF.

The rearrangement uses TRBV19 and TRBJ2-3, with D perhaps given as TRBD1 or TRBD2 (5 bases each). The CDR3 is 13 amino acids. V was trimmed by 7 bases and J by 3 bases, leaving 11 bases between them. CDR1 and CDR2 (germline): LNHDA, SQIVND (reference sequence). The CDR3 protein is CASKWDATDTQYF. In DNA form, the CDR3 reads TGTGCCAGTAAATGGGACGCGACAGATACGCAGTATTTT.

This clonotype was counted ten times or more. This chain joins TRBV4-2 and TRBJ2-5; D remains unclear. Trimming stripped 0 bases from V and 5 bases from J, with 13 bases between. The CDR3 consists of 15 residues. Germline loops: CDR1 LGHNA, CDR2 YNFKEQ. CDR3: CASSQDRVNGETQYF. CDR3 nucleotides: TGTGCCAGCAGCCAAGATCGAGTGAACGGGGAGACCCAGTACTTC.

V usage is TRBV6-5 and J usage is TRBJ2-3; D gene uncertain. The V end was cut by 3 bases, the J end by 3 bases, with 13 bases between. The V gene's germline CDR1 is MNHEY and CDR2 SVGAGI. The CDR3 has 15 residues. The CDR3 spells CASSYSKGITDTQYF. The CDR3 DNA is TGTGCCAGCAGTTATTCCAAAGGGATAACAGATACGCAGTATTTT.

The genes are TRBV18 and TRBJ2-5; 9 bases map to TRBD1. This CDR3 contains 16 residues. The ends lost 3 bases at V and 5 bases at J; junction bases unmatched: 10. Germline values: CDR1 KGHSH, CDR2 LQKENI. CDR3 bases: TGTGCCAGCTCACCTACCGCGGGACAGGGCCGCGAGACCCAGTACTTC. Protein product: CASSPTAGQGRETQYF.

The CDR3 reads CASSSAGGVDTQYF. The CDR3 DNA follows: TGTGCCAGCAGTTCAGCGGGGGGCGTGGATACGCAGTATTTT. The gene calls are TRBV12-3 or TRBV12-4 and TRBJ2-3; TRBD2 aligns across 9 bases. V was pared by 4 bases and J by 6 bases, with 5 bases of the junction left unmatched. The CDR3 contains 14 residues.

In DNA, the CDR3 is TGTGCCAGCAGTCCCGGACAGGGGATCTACGAGCAGTACTTC. Amino acid sequence: CASSPGQGIYEQYF. The chain links TRBV6-6 to TRBJ2-7; the match to TRBD1 covers 9 bases. Germline V gene sequence: CDR1 MNHNY, CDR2 SVGAGI (reference sequence). This CDR3 is 14 amino acids long. The V gene end was trimmed by 5 bases and the J gene end by 3 bases; junction bases not matched to a gene: 5.

This chain connects TRBV20-1 to TRBJ2-2, with D possibly matching TRBD2 (5 bases). The length of the CDR3 is 13 residues. Trimming removed 0 bases at V and 4 bases at J, with 6 bases between. In germline, CDR1 is DFQATT, CDR2 SNEGSKA (reference sequence). The CDR3 is CSAREGSTGELFF. The CDR3 DNA sequence: TGCAGTGCTAGAGAGGGGAGCACCGGGGAGCTGTTTTTT.

The CDR3 coding sequence is TGTGCCACCAGAGGGACTAGCGGGGACAATGAGCAGTTCTTC. Its translation: CATRGTSGDNEQFF. V gene TRBV24-1 combines with J gene TRBJ2-1; 13 positions agree with TRBD2. CDR3 length equals 14 residues. Germline lookup yields CDR1 KGHDR and CDR2 SFDVKD. The trim removed 7 bases at V and 5 bases at J, leaving 1 base unmatched.

The chain has TRBV4-3 and TRBJ1-2, with D unclear. Trimming took 0 bases from V and 1 from J, leaving 6 bases between them. In germline, CDR1 is LGHNA, CDR2 YSLEER. The CDR3 runs to 14 residues. CDR3 sequence reads: CASSQDWVNYGYTF. The DNA for the CDR3 is TGCGCCAGCAGCCAAGATTGGGTTAACTATGGCTACACCTTC.

The V and J genes are TRBV20-1 and TRBJ2-1, with 9 positions matching TRBD1. This CDR3 region has 14 residues. The J segment lost 3 bases and the V segment lost 1 base, leaving 1 base of the junction unmatched. Per the germline V gene, CDR1 is DFQATT and CDR2 is SNEGSKA (reference sequence). CDR3 in DNA: TGCAGTGCTAGAGGGACAGGGGTCTACAATGAGCAGTTCTTC. This translates into CSARGTGVYNEQFF.

The rearrangement uses TRBV4-1 and TRBJ1-1, with TRBD1 matching over 7 bases. With V trimmed by 4 bases and J by 3 bases, 11 bases remained unmatched. This CDR3 contains 16 residues. The germline V gene has CDR1 MGHRA and CDR2 YSYEKL. The CDR3 sequence is CASSLRTGRTYTEAFF. Written as DNA, the CDR3 is TGCGCCAGCAGCCTCCGGACAGGTCGGACGTACACTGAAGCTTTCTTT.

This clonotype was observed a few times. The chain combines TRBV21-1 with TRBJ2-7. TRBV21-1 is a listed pseudogene. This CDR3 spans 16 amino acids. CDR3 nucleotide sequence: TGTGCCAGCAGGATATGGACGGTCGCACACTCCTACGAGCAGTACTTC. Protein: CASRIWTVAHSYEQYF.

This clonotype was observed at least ten times. This chain uses TRBV20-1 with TRBJ1-2, with a tentative D call TRBD1 (6 bases). Germline V gene data show CDR1 as DFQATT and CDR2 as SNEGSKA (reference sequence). V gave up 8 bases and J gave up 4 bases, with 17 bases separating them. CDR3 size: 13 residues. Here the CDR3 reads CSTLRQAPYGYTF. CDR3 coding DNA: TGCAGTACTTTACGACAGGCGCCCTATGGCTACACCTTC.

This clonotype has a handful of counts. V and J are TRBV4-3 and TRBJ2-4, with TRBD2 matching 8 bases. In germline, CDR1 is LGHNA, CDR2 YSLEER. This CDR3 spans 17 amino acids. Trimming took 1 base from V and 1 from J; bases not matched to a gene: 6. CDR3 bases: TGCGCCAGCAGCCAAGTCACTAGCGGAGGGGCCAAAAACATTCAGTACTTC. Amino acids: CASSQVTSGGAKNIQYF.

This clonotype was detected only a few times. V and J are TRBV7-9 and TRBJ1-6, with D possibly matching TRBD1 (5 bases). Germline V gene data show CDR1 as SEHNR and CDR2 as FQNEAQ (reference sequence). Trimming removed 6 bases from V and 6 bases from J, with 18 bases in between. The CDR3 runs 16 residues. For the CDR3, the DNA is TGTGCCAGCAGACAACTCCCGACAGCAGCTAATTCACCCCTCCACTTT. Translated, it gives CASRQLPTAANSPLHF.

The chain employs TRBV7-2 and TRBJ2-5; D unresolved. CDR3 size: 11 residues. Trimming cost V 5 bases and J 5 bases, with 6 bases left between them. Germline V CDR1 and CDR2: SGHTA, FQGNSA. The CDR3 DNA is TGTGCCAGCAGCAATCCCGAGACCCAGTACTTC. Its translation is CASSNPETQYF.

In this sample, this clonotype turned up a few times. V usage is TRBV30 and J usage is TRBJ2-1; D tentatively fits TRBD1 or TRBD2 (5 bases each). The V gene lost 2 bases and the J gene lost 15 bases, with 20 bases spanning the gap. CDR3 length equals 13 residues. CDR1 is GTSNPN and CDR2 is SVGIG in the germline V gene (reference sequence). The DNA for the CDR3 is TGTGCCTGGAGTCCTAGGGCTAGCAGGGTAAGGTTCTTC. Translation gives CAWSPRASRVRFF.

This chain joins TRBV24-1 and TRBJ2-2; 9 bases are shared with TRBD2. The germline V gene encodes CDR1 KGHDR and CDR2 SFDVKD. With 12 bases clipped from V and 6 bases from J, the junction kept 4 bases outside the gene matches. The CDR3 covers 12 residues. The CDR3, as DNA: TGTGCCCCGCGACTAGCGGCCGGGGAGCTGTTTTTT. Encoded protein: CAPRLAAGELFF.

The sample holds many counts of this clonotype. The chain links TRBV12-3 or TRBV12-4 to TRBJ2-1; D is ambiguous. V dropped 2 bases and J dropped 4 bases, with 6 bases sitting between them. This CDR3 region has 13 residues. CDR3 loop: CASSLILYNEQFF. The CDR3 coding sequence is TGTGCCAGCAGTTTAATCCTTTACAATGAGCAGTTCTTC.